One and the same sample provided the 11 T cell receptor beta chains below, sequenced in a study of cytomegalovirus exposure and HLA in healthy donors (dated by TCRdb to about 2017). The library was built by means of the immunoSEQ multiplex PCR assay. For the multiplex PCR, a mixture combining 60 forward primers for TCR Vbeta segments and 13 reverse primers for TCR Jbeta segments was used. The clones in this table, taken by TCRdb from immuneACCESS, are in-frame only. Not every clone is retained; where verified, under half of the shortfall comes from an unresolved V gene, and the cause of the rest is unknown. In this sample the table shows tens of thousands of clones, approximately 84% of which occur a single time. The top ten clonotypes cover roughly 1.3% of the sample. Sequenced: PBMCs. These receptor sequences come from a girl aged 2 to 9 in good health and CMV-seropositive.

The rearrangement uses TRBV9 and TRBJ2-3, with 7 bases matching TRBD2. CDR3 length: 16 amino acids. Losses at the gene ends were 2 bases for V and 0 bases for J; bases not matched to a gene: 6. The V gene's germline CDR1 is SGDLS and CDR2 YYNGEE. Here the CDR3 reads CASSVETSLSTDTQYF. The CDR3 bases are TGTGCCAGCAGCGTGGAGACTAGCCTGAGCACAGATACGCAGTATTTT.

The rearrangement uses TRBV7-9 and TRBJ2-5; possible D gene TRBD2, 6 bases. This CDR3 has 15 residues. In germline, CDR1 is SEHNR, CDR2 FQNEAQ (reference sequence). Trimming removed 2 bases at V and 2 bases at J, with 12 bases between. This CDR3 is CASSLRAAGQETQYF. The DNA of the CDR3 is TGTGCCAGCAGCTTACGGGCGGCGGGGCAAGAGACCCAGTACTTC.

The chain is built from TRBV9 and TRBJ2-1; D is undetermined. The CDR3 contains 15 residues. Trimming stripped 0 bases from V and 6 bases from J, with 13 bases between. Per the germline V gene, CDR1 is SGDLS and CDR2 is YYNGEE. CDR3 region: CASSVVSEASNEQFF. The CDR3 DNA sequence: TGTGCCAGCAGCGTAGTTTCAGAGGCTTCCAATGAGCAGTTCTTC.

This clone was counted once. The CDR3 region is CASSLWASGRDTQYF. The CDR3 bases are TGTGCCAGCAGCTTATGGGCTAGCGGGAGAGATACGCAGTATTTT. The rearrangement links TRBV7-9 to TRBJ2-3, with 10 positions matching TRBD2. The CDR3 totals 15 residues. The trim removed 2 bases at V and 5 bases at J, leaving 4 bases unmatched. CDR1 is SEHNR and CDR2 is FQNEAQ in the germline V gene (reference sequence).

The rearrangement uses TRBV29-1 and TRBJ2-1; 7 bases line up with TRBD2. The CDR3 contains 14 residues. The junction had 12 bases not matched to a gene; V was cut back by 8 bases and J by 5 bases. Germline CDR1 reads SQVTM; CDR2 reads ANQGSEA. CDR3 sequence (DNA): TGCAGCCTATTAGGCGGGAGTGGGCACAATGAGCAGTTCTTC. It codes for CSLLGGSGHNEQFF.

The chain is built from TRBV5-1 and TRBJ1-1, with unresolved D. The CDR3 is 16 amino acids. Trimming left V 0 bases short and J 1 base short, with 13 bases between. Germline V CDR1 and CDR2: SGHRS, YFSETQ. As DNA, the CDR3 is TGCGCCAGCAGCTTGGTTTCAGGATTTTGGAACACTGAAGCTTTCTTT. Translation gives CASSLVSGFWNTEAFF.

This clone has just a few counts. The V gene is TRBV30, the J gene TRBJ1-2; 7 bases are a match to TRBD1. V lost 2 bases, J lost 8 bases, and 11 bases stayed unmatched. CDR3 size: 14 residues. CDR1 and CDR2 from the germline V gene are GTSNPN and SVGIG (reference sequence). CDR3 nucleotides: TGTGCCTGGAGTTCTGAGGGGGCCGCGGGCGGCTACACCTTC. This codes for CAWSSEGAAGGYTF.

For the CDR3, the DNA is TGTGCCAGCAGCTCGACCGCGGCTCAGCCCCAGCATTTT. Amino acid sequence: CASSSTAAQPQHF. The chain couples TRBV7-2 to TRBJ1-5; D uncertain. Between the trimmed V and J ends, which lost 4 bases and 6 bases, there was a span of 10 bases. In germline, CDR1 is SGHTA, CDR2 FQGNSA. The CDR3 covers 13 residues.

Concerning this clone: At one of its ends the junction is not consistent with the germline gene, which may arise from a read error. The V gene is TRBV28, the J gene TRBJ1-1; D is uncertain. This CDR3 region has 13 residues. CDR1 is MDHEN, CDR2 SYDVKM, per germline. Written as DNA, the CDR3 is TGTGCCAGCAGTTCGGTAACCCTTCTACGGGAGGAATTT. It is translated as CASSSVTLLREEF. Complete variable domain (other parts from reference TRBV28 and TRBJ1-1): DVKVTQSSRYLVKRTGEKVFLECVQDMDHENMFWYRQDPGLGLRLIYFSYDVKMKEKGDIPEGYSVSREKKERFSLILESASTNQTSMYLCASSSVTLLREEFGQGTRLTVV.

The rearrangement links TRBV27 to TRBJ2-7; TRBD1 might be the D (5 bases). Germline V gene sequence: CDR1 MNHEY, CDR2 SMNVEV (reference sequence). The V and J ends lost 3 bases and 2 bases respectively, with 14 bases between them. This CDR3 spans 15 amino acids. This CDR3 reads CASSFVGQGAYEQYF. CDR3 DNA: TGTGCCAGCAGTTTTGTCGGACAAGGAGCCTACGAGCAGTACTTC.

This clone was observed a single time. The chain joins TRBV7-2 to TRBJ2-1; 8 nucleotides align to TRBD1. V was pared by 0 bases and J by 5 bases, with 9 bases of the junction left unmatched. This CDR3 is built from 17 residues. CDR1 and CDR2 from the germline V gene are SGHTA and FQGNSA. The CDR3 sequence is CASSLATDRGLDNEQFF. The CDR3, as DNA: TGTGCCAGCAGCTTAGCCACAGACAGGGGTTTAGACAATGAGCAGTTCTTC.